What follows is one T cell receptor beta chain and its context. As yet, its antigen is unknown. TCRdb analysed the reads with MiXCR anew, one entry per CDR3 protein. Found here are roughly 760,000 distinct CDR3 sequences, about 40% of them singletons; the top ten hold around 2.6%. This sample is drawn from a study of T cell repertoires in cytomegalovirus infection. Study background: Matching HLA type, along with CMV infection, was indicated by public TCR beta signatures. Notes on the study in general: Ex vivo responses were dominated by HLA-C-restricted CMV-specific TCR beta clonotypes. The study identified carriers of CMV plus the relevant HLA from cumulative public TCR beta family frequency.

The CDR3 sequence is 13 residues long. Germline CDR1 SGHTA, CDR2 FQGNSA. V is TRBV7-2 and J is TRBJ1-2; D ambiguous. Sequencing was performed on PBMCs. This receptor was obtained from a human donor in good health (CMV status not recorded). Some clones in this sample may be carry-over from other donors' samples. The CDR3, as DNA: TGTGCACGCAGCTTATGGCGCGACTATGGCTACACCTTC. Its translation: CARSLWRDYGYTF.